This entry is about one T cell receptor (beta chain). The antigen remains unidentified. The record originates from a study of shared clonotypes between healthy human individuals. V was pared by 1 base and J by 1 base, with 9 bases between. This CDR3 is built from 15 residues. The V gene's germline CDR1 is SEHNR and CDR2 FQNEAQ (reference sequence). The study's findings and limits: Rarefaction demonstrated incomplete sorted-subset sequencing despite large depth. When naive CD4 clonotypes were compared across a few donors, about 4.8% were shared.

In the original processing: Filtering was not the same, since immunoSEQ gave junction-only sequences without quality scores. Libraries were prepared by immunoSEQ multiplex PCR; TCRdb keeps only in-frame clonotypes and omits some of them. V and J calls and clone size follow that table, whereas D and trimming were derived from the DNA. The data contain 1.6 million or so clones, approximately 98.5% of them seen just once; the ten biggest clones take up around 0.33%. The TCR originated in a young man in good health. Sequencing was carried out using naive CD4+ T cells sorted from blood. The subset is: CD45RA+ positively selected. The chain couples TRBV7-9 to TRBJ2-3; D remains unclear. The chain's CDR3 is CASSLEWERTDTQYF. As DNA, the CDR3 is TGTGCCAGCAGCTTAGAATGGGAACGCACAGATACGCAGTATTTT.